Listed below are T cell receptor beta chains from one sample, sequenced in a study of T cells in Graves' hyperthyroidism and ophthalmopathy. In TCRdb, the multiplex PCR reads were re-called with MiXCR into one record per CDR3 protein. The table includes about 840,000 distinct CDR3 sequences, 38% detected once. Material for sequencing was blood. The receptors derive from a man between 18 and 29 years old with Graves' hyperthyroidism. CDR3s include the opening cysteine and the closing phenylalanine or tryptophan. A D gene is named only where the DNA matches it firmly.

D gene,J gene,V gene,CDR3 protein
TRBD1,TRBJ1-2,TRBV20-1,CSARDREDGYTF
.,TRBJ1-3,TRBV19,CASSIERNTIYF
.,TRBJ2-7,TRBV2,CASSESKGVGEQYF
.,TRBJ1-6,TRBV7-9,CASMGTYNSPLHF
TRBD1,TRBJ1-2,TRBV15,CATSVDRDSRYGYTF
.,TRBJ1-5,TRBV19,CASSIDVEVTQHF
.,TRBJ2-7,TRBV10-3,CAISVNLPYEQYF
.,TRBJ1-2,TRBV6-6,CASTDGYGYTF
.,TRBJ2-7,TRBV4-1,CASSHGGTEQYF
.,TRBJ2-2,TRBV25-1,CASSSLDDIAGELFF
.,TRBJ2-7,TRBV11-3,CASSPATGMSYEQYF
TRBD2,TRBJ2-2,TRBV7-2,CASSPAGANGELFF
TRBD1,TRBJ2-7,TRBV2,CASDRGYEQYF
.,TRBJ2-2,TRBV10-3,CAITTGLNTGELFF
.,TRBJ2-5,TRBV25-1,CASSAPQGETQYF
.,TRBJ2-2,TRBV29-1,CSVATGNTGELFF
.,TRBJ2-3,TRBV20-1,CSAREIGDTQYF
.,TRBJ1-2,TRBV13,CASSLGRGRGNYGYTF
TRBD1,TRBJ2-5,TRBV7-2,CASRPDRQGRETQYF
TRBD1,TRBJ1-1,TRBV7-2,CASSITRTGSEAFF
.,TRBJ1-2,TRBV7-2,CASSLIPDMPDYGYTF
.,TRBJ2-5,TRBV20-1,CSATPGMAESQYF
.,TRBJ1-2,TRBV2,CASRPQGHYGYTF
.,TRBJ1-1,TRBV29-1,CSVESAMNTEAFF
.,TRBJ2-5,TRBV12-3/TRBV12-4,CASSFYGRETQYF
.,TRBJ2-2,TRBV29-1,CSVELATGTGELFF
.,TRBJ2-5,TRBV7-9,CAWSERVGETQYF
TRBD1,TRBJ2-7,TRBV7-9,CASSLGGTGDLYEQYF
.,TRBJ1-1,TRBV20-1,CSARDWATMNTEAFF
TRBD1,TRBJ2-7,TRBV9,CASSALATGSGEQYF
TRBD1,TRBJ1-1,TRBV4-1,CASSQTGFDTEAFF
TRBD1,TRBJ2-6,TRBV20-1,CSADRGSGANVLTF
.,TRBJ2-7,TRBV2,CASKKDFTYEQYF
TRBD1,TRBJ2-2,TRBV7-9,CASSGQASTGELFF
.,TRBJ1-1,TRBV12-3/TRBV12-4,CASSLAFEAFF
.,TRBJ1-1,TRBV5-1,CASSFRFANTEAFF
.,TRBJ1-6,TRBV12-3/TRBV12-4,CASSLRGSYNSPLHF
TRBD1,TRBJ1-6,TRBV2,CASSDPAQGTGVSPLHF
.,TRBJ1-5,TRBV6-5,CASRRPGPGDNQPQHF
TRBD1,TRBJ1-1,TRBV20-1,CSASRQGRGGTEAFF
.,TRBJ2-5,TRBV14,CASSQVGLMETQYF
TRBD2,TRBJ2-2,TRBV15,CASSGRAQEELFF
.,TRBJ1-4,TRBV19,CASSTIPGHISSTNEKLFF
.,TRBJ1-5,TRBV10-3,CASSRWGEGQPQHF
.,TRBJ2-5,TRBV19,CASSIVTGQSSKTQYF
.,TRBJ1-1,TRBV29-1,CSVGKGRNTEAFF
.,TRBJ1-2,TRBV11-2,CASSLDEAGAYGYTF
TRBD1,TRBJ2-7,TRBV29-1,CSVDPGTGGYEQYF
.,TRBJ1-4,TRBV20-1,CSARLFGTNEKLFF
.,TRBJ2-2,TRBV6-1,CASSEGAANTGELFF
.,TRBJ2-7,TRBV29-1,CSWGSFGEQYF
.,TRBJ2-2,TRBV11-2,CASSQLGLGTGELFF
.,TRBJ1-2,TRBV5-6,CASSSGRNLYGYTF
.,TRBJ2-7,TRBV12-3/TRBV12-4,CASSFGGAPYF
.,TRBJ2-2,TRBV5-1,CASSLQGMRNTGELFF
.,TRBJ1-2,TRBV7-9,CASSSRQSSYGYTF
TRBD1,TRBJ1-1,TRBV10-3,CASSAGTGVGTEAFF
TRBD1,TRBJ1-2,TRBV5-1,CANSTDRGNYGYTF
.,TRBJ1-2,TRBV5-1,CASSSQATGGYTF
TRBD1,TRBJ2-5,TRBV7-9,CASSQSSGGETQYF